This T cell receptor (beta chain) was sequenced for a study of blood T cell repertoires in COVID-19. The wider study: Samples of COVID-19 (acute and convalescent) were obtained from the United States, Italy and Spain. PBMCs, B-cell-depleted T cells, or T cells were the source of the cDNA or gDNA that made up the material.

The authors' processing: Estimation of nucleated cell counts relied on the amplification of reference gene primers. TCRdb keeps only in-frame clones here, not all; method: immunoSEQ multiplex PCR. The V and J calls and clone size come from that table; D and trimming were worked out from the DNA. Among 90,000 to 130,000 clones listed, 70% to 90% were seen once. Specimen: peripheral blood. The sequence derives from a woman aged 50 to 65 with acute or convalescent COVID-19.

The CDR3: CASSAAGGPYNEQFF. In DNA, the CDR3 is TGCGCCAGCAGCGCAGCGGGAGGGCCCTACAATGAGCAGTTCTTC. The V gene is TRBV5-1, the J gene TRBJ2-1; 10 nucleotides agree with TRBD2. This CDR3 is built from 15 residues. The V gene's germline CDR1 is SGHRS and CDR2 YFSETQ. V was clipped by 4 bases and J by 2 bases; unmatched bases: 3.